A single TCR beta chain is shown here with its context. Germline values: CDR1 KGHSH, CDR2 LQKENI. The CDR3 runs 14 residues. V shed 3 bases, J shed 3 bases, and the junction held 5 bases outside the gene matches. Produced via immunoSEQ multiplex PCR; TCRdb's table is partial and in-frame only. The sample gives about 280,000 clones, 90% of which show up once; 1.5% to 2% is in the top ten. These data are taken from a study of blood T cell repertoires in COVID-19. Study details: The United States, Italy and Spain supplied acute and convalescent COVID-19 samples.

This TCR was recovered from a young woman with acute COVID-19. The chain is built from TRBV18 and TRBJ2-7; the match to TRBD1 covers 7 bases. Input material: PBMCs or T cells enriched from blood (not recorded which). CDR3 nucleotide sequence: TGTGCCAGCTCACCGGATCGGGACAGCTACGAGCAGTACTTC. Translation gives CASSPDRDSYEQYF.